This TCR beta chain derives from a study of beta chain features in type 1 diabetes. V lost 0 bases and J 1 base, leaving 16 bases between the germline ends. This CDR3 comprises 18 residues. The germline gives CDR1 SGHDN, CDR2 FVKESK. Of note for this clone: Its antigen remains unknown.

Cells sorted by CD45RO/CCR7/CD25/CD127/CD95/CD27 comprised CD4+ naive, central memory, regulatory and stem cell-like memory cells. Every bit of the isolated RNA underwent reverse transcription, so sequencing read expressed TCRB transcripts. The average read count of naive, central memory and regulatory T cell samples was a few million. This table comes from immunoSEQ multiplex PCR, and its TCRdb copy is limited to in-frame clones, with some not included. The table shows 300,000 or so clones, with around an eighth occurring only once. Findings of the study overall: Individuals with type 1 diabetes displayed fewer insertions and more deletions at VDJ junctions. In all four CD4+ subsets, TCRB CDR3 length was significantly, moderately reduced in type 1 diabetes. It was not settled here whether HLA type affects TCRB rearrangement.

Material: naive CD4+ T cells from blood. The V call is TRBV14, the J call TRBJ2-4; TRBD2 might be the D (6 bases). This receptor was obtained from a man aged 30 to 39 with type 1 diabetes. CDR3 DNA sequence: TGTGCCAGCAGCCAAGAAGTAGGGCAGAGCGGGGCCAAAAACATTCAGTACTTC. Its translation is CASSQEVGQSGAKNIQYF.